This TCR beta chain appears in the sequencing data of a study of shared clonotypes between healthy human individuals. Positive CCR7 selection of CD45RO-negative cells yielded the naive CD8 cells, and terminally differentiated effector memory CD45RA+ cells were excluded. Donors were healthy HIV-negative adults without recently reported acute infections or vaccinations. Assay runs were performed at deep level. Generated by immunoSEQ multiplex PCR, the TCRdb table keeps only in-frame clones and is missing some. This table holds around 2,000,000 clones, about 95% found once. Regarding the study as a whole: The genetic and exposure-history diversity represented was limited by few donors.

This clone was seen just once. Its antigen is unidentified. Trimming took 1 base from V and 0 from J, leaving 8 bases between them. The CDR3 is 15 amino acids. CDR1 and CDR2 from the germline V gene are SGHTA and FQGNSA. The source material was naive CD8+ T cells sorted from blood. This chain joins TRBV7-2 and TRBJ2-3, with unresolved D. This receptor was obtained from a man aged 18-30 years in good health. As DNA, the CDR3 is TGTGCCAGCAGCTTAGGCTATACTAGCACAGATACGCAGTATTTT. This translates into CASSLGYTSTDTQYF.